This T cell receptor beta chain was recorded in a study of identical twins. Study outcomes and limitations: Excess low generation probability was seen in twin-shared out-of-frame alpha sequences. Conclusions came from cross-sectional statistical analysis, not from following the same donors. There were fewer insertions in abundant cord blood beta clonotypes, but memory repertoires showed no such pattern.

Through template switching, a universal primer site was introduced, and the cDNA contained unique molecular identifiers. TCRdb processed the 5' RACE reads anew with MiXCR; each CDR3 protein has one entry. The sample lists under 900,000 distinct CDR3 sequences, around an eighth occurring once. This clonotype was detected ten times or more. As yet, its antigen is unknown. The sample was also reused in another study, on yellow fever vaccine responses in identical twins.

This TCR was recovered from a woman in her late teens or twenties in good health. Material: PBMCs.

CDR3 sequence: CASSSPGQGDEQYF. The CDR3 DNA is TGCGCCAGCAGCTCCCCGGGACAGGGTGACGAGCAGTACTTC. This rearrangement joins TRBV5-1 to TRBJ2-7, with TRBD1 matching 9 bases. There are 14 residues in the CDR3. Germline V gives CDR1 SGHRS, CDR2 YFSETQ. V lost 3 bases and J lost 5; bases outside the gene matches: 6.